This TCR beta chain was captured by sequencing in a study of technical replicates of blood from several donors. Produced via immunoSEQ multiplex PCR; TCRdb's table is partial and in-frame only. Of around 80,000 clones detected, 89% appear once; the ten largest clones hold 0.41%. The V gene end was trimmed by 8 bases and the J gene end by 1 base; junction bases not matched to a gene: 5. The CDR3 covers 14 residues. Germline values: CDR1 MDHEN, CDR2 SYDVKM. Sequenced: T cells isolated from PBMCs. V gene TRBV28 combines with J gene TRBJ2-4; 7 positions agree with TRBD1. This receptor was taken from a human donor in good health. DNA for the CDR3: TGTGCCAGCTCGACCAGGGGGGCCAAAAACATTCAGTACTTC. This translates into CASSTRGAKNIQYF.